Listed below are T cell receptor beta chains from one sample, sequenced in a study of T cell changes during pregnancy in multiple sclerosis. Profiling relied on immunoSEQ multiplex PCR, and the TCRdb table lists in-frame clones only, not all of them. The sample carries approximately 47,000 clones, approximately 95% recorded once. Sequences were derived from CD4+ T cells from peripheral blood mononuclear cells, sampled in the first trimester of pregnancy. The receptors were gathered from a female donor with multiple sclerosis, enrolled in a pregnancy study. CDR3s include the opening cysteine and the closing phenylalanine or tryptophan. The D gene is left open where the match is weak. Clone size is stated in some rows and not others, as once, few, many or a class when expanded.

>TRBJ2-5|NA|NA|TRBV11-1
TGTGCCAGCAGTTTGTCGGGGATTAGACCGGGCGAGACCCAGTACTTC
CASSLSGIRPGETQYF
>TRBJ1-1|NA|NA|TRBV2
TGTGCCAGCAGTGAGTCCAGGGGTGCACTGAACACTGAAGCTTTCTTT
CASSESRGALNTEAFF
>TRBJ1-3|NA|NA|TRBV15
TGTGCCACCAGCAGGGGCCAAACTGCTTTTGGAAACACCATATATTTT
CATSRGQTAFGNTIYF
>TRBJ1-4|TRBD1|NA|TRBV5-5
TGTGCCAGCAGCTGGGGGGGACAGGGGGGCGAAAAACTGTTTTTT
CASSWGGQGGEKLFF
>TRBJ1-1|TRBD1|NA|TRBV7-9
TGTGCCAGCAGCGAGGACAGGGGGCTTTCTGAAGCTTTCTTT
CASSEDRGLSEAFF
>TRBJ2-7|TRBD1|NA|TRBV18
TGTGCCAGCTCACCACCCAACAGGGGGTCACTCTCCTACGAGCAGTACTTC
CASSPPNRGSLSYEQYF
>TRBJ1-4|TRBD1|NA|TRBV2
TGTGCCAGCATATCCGGGACAGGGGATGAAAAACTGTTTTTT
CASISGTGDEKLFF
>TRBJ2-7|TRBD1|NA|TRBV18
TGTGCCAGCTCACCCATCCCGGGACAGGGCAACTACGAGCAGTACTTC
CASSPIPGQGNYEQYF
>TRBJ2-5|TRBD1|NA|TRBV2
TGTGCCAGCAGATGGACAGGGAAAGAGACCCAGTACTTC
CASRWTGKETQYF
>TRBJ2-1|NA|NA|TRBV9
TGTGCCAGCAGCCCTGAGGTGAGGCTAACCCTGAATGAGCAGTTCTTC
CASSPEVRLTLNEQFF
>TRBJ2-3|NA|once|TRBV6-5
TGTGCCAGCAGATCACCGGGGGCAGATACGCAGTATTTT
CASRSPGADTQYF
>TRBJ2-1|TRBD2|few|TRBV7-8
TGTGCCAGCAGCCCTTCGGGGGGGATGTACAATGAGCAGTTCTTC
CASSPSGGMYNEQFF
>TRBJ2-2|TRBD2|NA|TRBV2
TGTGCCAGCACCCTGACTAGCACGAACACCGGGGAGCTGTTTTTT
CASTLTSTNTGELFF
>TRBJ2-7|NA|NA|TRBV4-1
TGCGCCAGCAGCCAAGAAATTGGTAGCTACGAGCAGTACTTC
CASSQEIGSYEQYF
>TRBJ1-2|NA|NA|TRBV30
TGTGCCTGGAGTGTCACGGGAGATATAGTCTATGGCTACACCTTC
CAWSVTGDIVYGYTF
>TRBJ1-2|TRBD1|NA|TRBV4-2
TGTGCCAGCAGCCAAGAAGGGACAGGGATTAGCTACACCTTC
CASSQEGTGISYTF
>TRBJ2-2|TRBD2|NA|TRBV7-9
TGTGCCAGCAGGCCGGTCCGGGGGGCGAACACCGGGGAGCTGTTTTTT
CASRPVRGANTGELFF
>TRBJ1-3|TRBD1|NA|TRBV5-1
TGCGCCAGCAGCGTTGACAGGGCCCCCTCTGGAAACACCATATATTTT
CASSVDRAPSGNTIYF
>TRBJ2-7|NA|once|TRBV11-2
TGTGCCAGCAGCTTAGAACGGGGAGACAAGCAGTACTTC
CASSLERGDKQYF
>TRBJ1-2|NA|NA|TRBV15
TGTGCCACCAGCAGAGGCCGTTTCGACACGAACAGCTACACCTTC
CATSRGRFDTNSYTF
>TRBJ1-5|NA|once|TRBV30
TGTGCCTGGAGTGGGGGGGACAATCAGCCCCAGCATTTT
CAWSGGDNQPQHF
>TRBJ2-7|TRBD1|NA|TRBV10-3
TGTGCCATCAGTCCAGTCGGGGACAGGGCCCGTCGGGACGAGCAGTACTTC
CAISPVGDRARRDEQYF
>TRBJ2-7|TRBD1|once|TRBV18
TGTGCCAGCTCACCCCGACCGGGACAGGGAATGGACCACGAGCAGTACTTC
CASSPRPGQGMDHEQYF
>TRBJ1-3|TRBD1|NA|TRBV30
TGTGCCTGGAGGTCAATTTTTTCGGCCCCCAGGGGGCTTGGAAACACCATATATTTT
CAWRSIFSAPRGLGNTIYF
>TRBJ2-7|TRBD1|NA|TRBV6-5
TGTGCCAGCAGGAAAGCGACAGGGCCCTCCTACGAGCAGTACTTC
CASRKATGPSYEQYF
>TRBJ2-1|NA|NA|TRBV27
TGTGCCAGCAGTTTAGTAGGAGAACCTAATGAGCAGTTCTTC
CASSLVGEPNEQFF
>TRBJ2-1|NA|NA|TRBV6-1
TGTGCCAGCAGTGGCTGGGGGGTTTCCTACAATGAGCAGTTCTTC
CASSGWGVSYNEQFF
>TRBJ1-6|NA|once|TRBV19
TGTGCCAGTAGTATCCTTGGGCAGGCTCGAAATTCACCCCTCCACTTT
CASSILGQARNSPLHF
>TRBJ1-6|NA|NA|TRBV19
TGTGCCAGTAGTATCTCGGGGGGCATCTCACCCCTCCACTTT
CASSISGGISPLHF
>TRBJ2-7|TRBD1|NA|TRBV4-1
TGCGCCAGCAGCCAATCACAGGGGTACGAGCAGTACTTC
CASSQSQGYEQYF
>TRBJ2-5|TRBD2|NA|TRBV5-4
TGTGCCAGCAGCCTGGGACTAGCTCAAGAGACCCAGTACTTC
CASSLGLAQETQYF